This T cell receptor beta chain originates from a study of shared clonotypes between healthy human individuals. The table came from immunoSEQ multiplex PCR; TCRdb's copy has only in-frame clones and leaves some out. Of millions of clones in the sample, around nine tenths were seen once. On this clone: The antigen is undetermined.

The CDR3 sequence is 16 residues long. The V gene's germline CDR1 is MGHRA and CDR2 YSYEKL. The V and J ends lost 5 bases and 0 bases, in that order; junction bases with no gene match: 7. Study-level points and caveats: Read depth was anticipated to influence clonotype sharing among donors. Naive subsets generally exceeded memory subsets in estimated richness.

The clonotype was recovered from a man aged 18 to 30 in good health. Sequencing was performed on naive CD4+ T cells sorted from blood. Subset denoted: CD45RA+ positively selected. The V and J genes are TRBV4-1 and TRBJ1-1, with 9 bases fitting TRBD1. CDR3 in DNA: TGCGCCAGCAGCTCACCCAACAGGGGGCTGAACACTGAAGCTTTCTTT. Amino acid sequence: CASSSPNRGLNTEAFF.